This T cell receptor beta chain was retrieved from a study of identical twins. Germline V lookup: CDR1 DFQATT, CDR2 SNEGSKA (reference sequence). V was cut by 6 bases and J by 7 bases, with 16 bases left in between. CDR3 length equals 13 residues. TCRdb reanalysed the 5' RACE reads using MiXCR and keeps one entry per CDR3 protein. The table has fewer than 900,000 distinct CDR3 sequences, 20% to 25% seen once. Separately, the same data were catalogued under a study of T cells expressing NK-cell markers.

This chain connects TRBV20-1 to TRBJ2-1, with D perhaps matching TRBD2 (5 bases). Sequences were obtained from PBMCs. The TCR sequence derives from a woman younger than 35 in good health. The CDR3 is CSAPVEGWNEQFF. The DNA for the CDR3 is TGCAGTGCCCCGGTCGAGGGTTGGAATGAGCAGTTCTTC.